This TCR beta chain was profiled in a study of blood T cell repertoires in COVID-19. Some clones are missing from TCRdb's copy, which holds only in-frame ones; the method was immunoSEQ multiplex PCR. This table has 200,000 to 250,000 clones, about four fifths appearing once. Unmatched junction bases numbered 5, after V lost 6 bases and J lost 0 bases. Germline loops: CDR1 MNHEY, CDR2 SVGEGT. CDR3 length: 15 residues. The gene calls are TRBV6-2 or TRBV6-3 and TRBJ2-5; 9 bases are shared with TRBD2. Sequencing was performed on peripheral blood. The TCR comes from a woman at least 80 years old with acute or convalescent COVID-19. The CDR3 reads CASSRAGGYQETQYF. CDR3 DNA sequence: TGTGCCAGCAGCAGAGCGGGGGGTTACCAAGAGACCCAGTACTTC.